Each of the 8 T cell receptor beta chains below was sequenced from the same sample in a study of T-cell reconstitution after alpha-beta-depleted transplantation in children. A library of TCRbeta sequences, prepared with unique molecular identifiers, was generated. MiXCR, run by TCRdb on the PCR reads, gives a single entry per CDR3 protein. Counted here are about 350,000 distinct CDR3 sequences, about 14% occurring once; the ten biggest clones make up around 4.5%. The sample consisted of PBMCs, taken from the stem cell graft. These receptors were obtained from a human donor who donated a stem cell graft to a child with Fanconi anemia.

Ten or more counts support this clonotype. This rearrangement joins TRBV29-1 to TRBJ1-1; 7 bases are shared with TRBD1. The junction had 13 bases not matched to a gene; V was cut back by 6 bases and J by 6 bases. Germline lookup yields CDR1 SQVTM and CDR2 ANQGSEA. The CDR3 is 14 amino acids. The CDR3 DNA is TGCAGCGTCGTAGTTAGGACAGGTTCCCCTGAAGCTTTCTTT. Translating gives CSVVVRTGSPEAFF.

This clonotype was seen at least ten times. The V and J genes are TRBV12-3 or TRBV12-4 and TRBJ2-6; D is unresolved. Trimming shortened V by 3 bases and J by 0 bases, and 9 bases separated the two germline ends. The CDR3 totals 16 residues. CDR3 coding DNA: TGTGCCAGCAGTTTTCCGGCGAACTCTGGGGCCAACGTCCTGACTTTC. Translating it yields CASSFPANSGANVLTF.

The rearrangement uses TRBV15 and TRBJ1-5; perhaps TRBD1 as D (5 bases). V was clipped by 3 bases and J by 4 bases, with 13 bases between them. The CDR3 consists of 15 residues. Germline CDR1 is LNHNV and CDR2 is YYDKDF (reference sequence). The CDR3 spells CATSRPGSNNQPQHF. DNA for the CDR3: TGTGCCACCAGCAGGCCAGGGTCGAATAATCAGCCCCAGCATTTT.

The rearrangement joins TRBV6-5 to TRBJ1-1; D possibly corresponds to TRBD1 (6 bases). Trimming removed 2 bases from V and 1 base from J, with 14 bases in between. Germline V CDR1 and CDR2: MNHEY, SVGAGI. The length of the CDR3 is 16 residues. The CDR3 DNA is TGTGCCAGCAGTTACGAAGGAGGGGGTGGGAACACTGAAGCTTTCTTT. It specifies CASSYEGGGGNTEAFF.

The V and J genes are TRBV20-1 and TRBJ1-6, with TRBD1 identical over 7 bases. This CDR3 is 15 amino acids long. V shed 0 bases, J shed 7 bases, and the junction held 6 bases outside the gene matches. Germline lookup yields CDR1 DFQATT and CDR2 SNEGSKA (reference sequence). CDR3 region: CSARDRRGGNSPLHF. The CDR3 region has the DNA TGCAGTGCTAGAGACCGCAGGGGGGGGAATTCACCCCTCCACTTT.

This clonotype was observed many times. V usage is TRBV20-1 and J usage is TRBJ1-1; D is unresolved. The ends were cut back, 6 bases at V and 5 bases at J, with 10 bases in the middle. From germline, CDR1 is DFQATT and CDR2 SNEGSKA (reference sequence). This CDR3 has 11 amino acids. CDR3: CSAPRETEAFF. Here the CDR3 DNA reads TGCAGTGCGCCGCGGGAGACTGAAGCTTTCTTT.

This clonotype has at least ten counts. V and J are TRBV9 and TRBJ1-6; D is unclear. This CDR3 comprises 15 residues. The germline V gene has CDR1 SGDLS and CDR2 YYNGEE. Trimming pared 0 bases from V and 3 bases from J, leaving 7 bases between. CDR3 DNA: TGTGCCAGCAGCGTAGCTCGTGACTATAATTCACCCCTCCACTTT. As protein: CASSVARDYNSPLHF.

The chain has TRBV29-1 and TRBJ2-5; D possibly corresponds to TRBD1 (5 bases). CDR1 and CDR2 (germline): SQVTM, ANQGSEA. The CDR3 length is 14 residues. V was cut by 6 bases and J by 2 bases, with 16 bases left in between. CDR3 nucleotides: TGCAGCGTGGGGCTGACAGTCCTTCAAGAGACCCAGTACTTC. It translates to CSVGLTVLQETQYF.